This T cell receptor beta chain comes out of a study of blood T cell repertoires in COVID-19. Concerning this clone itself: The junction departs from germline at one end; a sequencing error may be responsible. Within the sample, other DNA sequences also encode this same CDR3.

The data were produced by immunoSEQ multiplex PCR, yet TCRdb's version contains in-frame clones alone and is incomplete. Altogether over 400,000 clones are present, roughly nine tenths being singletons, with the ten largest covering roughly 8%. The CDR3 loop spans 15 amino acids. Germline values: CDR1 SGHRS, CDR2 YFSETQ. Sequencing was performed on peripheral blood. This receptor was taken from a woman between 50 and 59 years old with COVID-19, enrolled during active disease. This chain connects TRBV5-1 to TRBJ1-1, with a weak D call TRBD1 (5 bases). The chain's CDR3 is CASSWGRQKNTEAFF. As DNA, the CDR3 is TGCGCCAGCAGCTGGGGGAGGCAGAAGAACACCGAAGCTTTCTTT. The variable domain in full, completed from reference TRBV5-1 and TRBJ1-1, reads KAGVTQTPRYLIKTRGQQVTLSCSPISGHRSVSWYQQTPGQGLQFLFEYFSETQRNKGNFPGRFSGRQFSNSRSEMNVSTLELGDSALYLCASSWGRQKNTEAFFGQGTRLTVV.